The rows below give T cell receptor beta chains drawn from one sample of a study of CD8+CD57+ T cells in acquired aplastic anemia. Each CDR3 protein gets one entry after TCRdb re-called the reads with MiXCR. In the table there are more than 150,000 distinct CDR3 sequences, approximately 48% of which are singletons. Sequenced material: sorted CD4+, CD8+, or CD8+CD57+ T cells (not recorded which) from PBMCs. These receptors came from a human donor with aplastic anemia. The CDR3 runs from the conserved cysteine through the conserved F or W. Each record gives: CDR3 protein, CDR3 DNA, clone size, D gene, J gene, V gene. A D gene is named only where the DNA matches it firmly. Size is stated for part of the rows, as once, few or many counts, or as a class when the clone is expanded.

CATSDASGVNEKLFF | TGTGCCACCAGTGATGCCAGTGGGGTTAATGAAAAACTGTTTTTT | many | . | TRBJ1-4 | TRBV24-1
CASSLNAQRAYNEQFF | TGTGCCAGCAGCTTAAATGCCCAGCGAGCCTACAATGAGCAGTTCTTC | . | . | TRBJ2-1 | TRBV7-2
CASSLATNQPQHF | TGTGCCAGCAGCTTAGCCACCAATCAGCCCCAGCATTTT | once | . | TRBJ1-5 | TRBV2
CASTPIQGAAHSNQPQHF | TGTGCCAGTACTCCGATTCAGGGGGCGGCTCATAGCAATCAGCCCCAGCATTTT | . | TRBD1 | TRBJ1-5 | TRBV19
CATSREGTGGAPLHF | TGTGCCACCAGCAGAGAGGGGACAGGGGGGGCACCCCTCCACTTT | . | TRBD1 | TRBJ1-6 | TRBV15
CAWSVGLAGTGEQYF | TGTGCCTGGAGTGTAGGGCTAGCGGGAACGGGGGAGCAGTACTTC | . | TRBD2 | TRBJ2-7 | TRBV30
CSARDDYEQYF | TGCAGTGCTAGAGATGACTACGAGCAGTACTTC | . | . | TRBJ2-7 | TRBV20-1
CASSYLQGRHEQYF | TGTGCCAGCAGCTACCTACAGGGGAGGCACGAGCAGTACTTC | . | . | TRBJ2-7 | TRBV7-2
CASSLAGVGNTEAFF | TGTGCCAGCAGCTTAGCAGGGGTCGGGAACACTGAAGCTTTCTTT | many | . | TRBJ1-1 | TRBV7-2
CSARPYDRVNTEAFF | TGCAGTGCTAGACCTTATGACAGGGTTAACACTGAAGCTTTCTTT | . | TRBD1 | TRBJ1-1 | TRBV20-1
CASSRFGSSYNEQFF | TGCGCCAGCAGCCGATTTGGGAGCTCCTACAATGAGCAGTTCTTC | few | . | TRBJ2-1 | TRBV5-1
CAISDQGNYNEQYF | TGTGCCATCAGTGATCAGGGAAACTACAATGAGCAGTATTTT | . | . | TRBJ2-3 | TRBV10-3
CASSFLNPETYNEQFF | TGTGCCAGCAGTTTCTTAAATCCAGAGACCTACAATGAGCAGTTCTTC | few | . | TRBJ2-1 | TRBV12-3/TRBV12-4
CASSEGQGWYEQYF | TGTGCCAGCAGCGAAGGACAGGGTTGGTACGAGCAGTACTTC | many | TRBD1 | TRBJ2-7 | TRBV11-3
CASPTGAFTDTQYF | TGTGCCAGTCCGACAGGGGCCTTCACAGATACGCAGTATTTT | . | TRBD1 | TRBJ2-3 | TRBV19
CASSIQGPYNEQFF | TGTGCCAGTAGTATCCAAGGGCCCTACAATGAGCAGTTCTTC | once | . | TRBJ2-1 | TRBV19
CASGPAANTEAFF | TGTGCCAGCGGTCCCGCGGCGAACACTGAAGCTTTCTTT | . | . | TRBJ1-1 | TRBV7-2
CASSRPWVSGNTIYF | TGTGCCAGCAGCCGGCCCTGGGTATCTGGAAACACCATATATTTT | many | . | TRBJ1-3 | TRBV14
CASSWAGRETYEQYF | TGCGCCAGCAGCTGGGCGGGCAGGGAGACCTACGAGCAGTACTTC | . | . | TRBJ2-7 | TRBV5-1
CASSLGTTSTYEQYF | TGCGCCAGCAGCTTGGGTACCACAAGTACCTACGAGCAGTACTTC | . | . | TRBJ2-7 | TRBV5-1
CATSAIGSSYNEQFF | TGTGCCACCAGTGCCATCGGGAGTTCCTACAATGAGCAGTTCTTC | once | . | TRBJ2-1 | TRBV24-1
CASSALNNEQFF | TGTGCCAGCAGCGCCCTCAACAATGAGCAGTTCTTC | once | . | TRBJ2-1 | TRBV9
CSAPAVIGEGWHTGELFF | TGCAGTGCGCCAGCAGTGATTGGGGAGGGTTGGCACACCGGGGAGCTGTTTTTT | . | TRBD2 | TRBJ2-2 | TRBV20-1
CSGTGRGDATNEKLFF | TGCAGCGGGACAGGGAGAGGGGATGCAACTAATGAAAAACTGTTTTTT | . | TRBD1 | TRBJ1-4 | TRBV20-1